This T cell receptor beta chain was recovered during a study of blood T cell repertoires in COVID-19. Study as a whole: COVID-19 samples, acute and convalescent, were from the United States, Italy and Spain. PBMCs, B-cell-depleted T cells, or T cells were the source of the cDNA or gDNA that made up the material.

CDR1 and CDR2 (germline): LGHNA, YSLEER. The CDR3 is made up of 13 amino acids. V was trimmed by 0 bases and J by 3 bases, leaving 5 bases between them. Under the authors' procedure: The assay estimated nucleated cells by amplifying reference gene primers. TCRdb keeps only in-frame clones here, not all; method: immunoSEQ multiplex PCR. That table gives V, J and clone size, and the DNA gave D and trimming. The data contain 100,000 to 120,000 clones, around three quarters of them seen just once; the ten biggest clones take up over 6%. The receptor comes from a woman aged 55-70 years with acute or convalescent COVID-19. The chain couples TRBV4-3 to TRBJ1-2; D unresolved. The sequenced sample consisted of peripheral blood. As DNA, the CDR3 is TGCGCCAGCAGCCAAGATGCAGACTATGGCTACACCTTC. This codes for CASSQDADYGYTF.